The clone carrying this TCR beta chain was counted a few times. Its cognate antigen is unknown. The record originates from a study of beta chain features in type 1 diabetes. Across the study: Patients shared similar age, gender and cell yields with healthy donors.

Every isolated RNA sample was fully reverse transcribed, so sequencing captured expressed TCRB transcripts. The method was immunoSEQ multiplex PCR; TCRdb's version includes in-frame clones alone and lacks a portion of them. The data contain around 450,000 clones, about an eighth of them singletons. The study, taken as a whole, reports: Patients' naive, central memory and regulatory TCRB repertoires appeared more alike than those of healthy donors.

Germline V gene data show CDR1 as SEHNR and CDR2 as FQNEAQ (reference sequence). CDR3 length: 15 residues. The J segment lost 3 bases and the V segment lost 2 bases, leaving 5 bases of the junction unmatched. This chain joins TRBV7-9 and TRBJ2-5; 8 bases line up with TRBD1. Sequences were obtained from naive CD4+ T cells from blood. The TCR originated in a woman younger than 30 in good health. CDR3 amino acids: CASSLQGAPEETQYF. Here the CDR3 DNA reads TGTGCCAGCAGCTTACAGGGGGCTCCAGAAGAGACCCAGTACTTC.